Sequencing of this T cell receptor beta chain was carried out in a study of CD8 T cells in seronegative destructive rheumatoid arthritis (dated by TCRdb to about 2020). For the wider study: Biological drugs were being received by seven of the eight CND-RA patients at the time of sampling. Peripheral CD8+ TCRbeta repertoires of CCP-negative destructive rheumatoid arthritis (CND-RA) patients were compared with newly diagnosed seropositive RA, seronegative RA and healthy controls. Comparison cohorts of seropositive RA, seronegative RA and healthy controls came from an earlier published TCRbeta dataset rather than new sequencing. Here is what the overall study found, with its caveats: Because no diagnostic samples were available, the TCR repertoire differences may partly reflect poor disease control over the years rather than being present at onset. The small size of the CND-RA cohort was noted as a limitation of the study. After adjustment for age, less diverse and more clonal CD8+ TCRbeta repertoires appeared to be present in CND-RA patients than in other RA subtypes. CND-RA repertoires showed more CMV-reactive and fewer influenza A-reactive CD8+ TCRbeta sequences than controls and other RA subtypes. The authors read the apparently distinct set of enriched public clonotypes carried by CND-RA patients as support for a separate disease subset. No public clonotype enrichment survived Benjamini-Hochberg correction across the 110,000 or so clonotypes tested.

The CDR3, from cysteine to phenylalanine, totals 14 residues. Only the CDR3 portion is preserved as DNA: 42 bases, with reading frame beginning at the first base. V ends up 6 bases short and J 8 bases short, with an unmatched junction base count of 8. As encoded in the germline V gene (reference sequence), CDR1 is MNHNY while CDR2 is SVGAGI. Genomic DNA from CD8+ cells was used for TCRbeta sequencing according to the manufacturer's instructions. The immunoSEQ assay was used for TCRbeta sequencing, which was carried out at a genomics technology centre in Finland. Processing in the source paper ran as follows. The clonotype tables produced by the immunoSEQ preprocessing pipeline were converted into VDJtools format, and any non-productive clonotypes were filtered out. Samples with fewer than 10,000 reads were excluded, the remaining samples were subsampled to 10,000 reads, and most of the eight CND-RA samples met this threshold. Using the VDJtools CalcDiversityStats function on data subsampled to 10,000 reads, the Shannon-Wiener, Simpson and clonality indices were calculated. Non-singleton TCRbeta clonotypes were hard-matched, with no mismatches allowed, against VDJdb to infer antigen specificity. CDR3 sequences differing by one amino acid (Hamming distance 1) were grouped into clusters with potentially shared antigen targets. Public clonotypes were tested for group enrichment with one-sided Fisher's exact tests after resampling groups to six samples, repeated ten times. As stored in TCRdb, this immuneACCESS dataset retains in-frame rearrangements with V and J assigned. A fraction of the clones does not appear; measured against another copy, unresolved V genes explain less than half of the discrepancy, and the remainder lacks a known reason. Clone size and V and J calls were adopted from that table, with D and trimming inferred from the DNA. Across this sample there are 600 to 850 clones, with around nine tenths seen only once. The ten largest clones take up approximately 9.9% of the sample.

A word on this clone: No cognate antigen has been identified for it. Base quality data are lacking; no much larger clone is found one base away.

A negative result on the clinical CCP2 antibody test was shown by CND-RA patients, and progression of joint destruction was observed despite active therapy. All CND-RA patients were characterized by typical joint destruction in wrists and ankles and by failure of conventional anti-rheumatic therapy. CND-RA patients were sampled not at diagnosis but after long disease histories, which in several cases spanned decades. Each patient provided about 50 millilitres of EDTA-anticoagulated peripheral blood. Density gradient separation with Ficoll-Paque PLUS was used to isolate peripheral blood mononuclear cells. CD8+ cells were isolated from fresh or cryopreserved PBMCs by AutoMACS magnetic bead positive selection, with purity checked by flow cytometry. Genomic DNA was extracted using Nucleospin Tissue or Tissue XS kits and then quantified on a Qubit 2.0 fluorometer.

The sequence was obtained from a woman aged 50-75 years with seronegative destructive rheumatoid arthritis. Sequenced material: CD8+ T cells from blood. Recombination linked TRBV6-6 to TRBJ2-1; 9 junctional bases match TRBD2. The CDR3 region: CASSRTSEVDEQFF. The sequence in DNA is TGTGCCAGCAGCCGGACTAGCGAGGTGGATGAGCAGTTCTTC.